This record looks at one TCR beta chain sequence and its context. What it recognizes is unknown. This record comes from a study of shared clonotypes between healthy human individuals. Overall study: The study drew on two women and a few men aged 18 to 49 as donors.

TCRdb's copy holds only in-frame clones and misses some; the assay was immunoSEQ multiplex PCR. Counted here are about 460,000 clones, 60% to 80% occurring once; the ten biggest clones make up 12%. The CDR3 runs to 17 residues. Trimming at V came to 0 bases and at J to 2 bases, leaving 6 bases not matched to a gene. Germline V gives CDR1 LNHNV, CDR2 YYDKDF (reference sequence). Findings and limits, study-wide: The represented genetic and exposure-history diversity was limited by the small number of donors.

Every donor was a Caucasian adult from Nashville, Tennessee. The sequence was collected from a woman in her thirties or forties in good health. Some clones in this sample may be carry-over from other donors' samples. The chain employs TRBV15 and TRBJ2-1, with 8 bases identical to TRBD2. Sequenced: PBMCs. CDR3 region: CATSREGAGGAYNEQFF. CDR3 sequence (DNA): TGTGCCACCAGCAGAGAAGGGGCGGGAGGAGCCTACAATGAGCAGTTCTTC.